This T cell receptor (beta chain) was sequenced during a study of PD-1 blockade in classical Hodgkin lymphoma (TCRdb year 2020). Study-level background: Nivolumab dosing was 3 mg/kg intravenously every 2 weeks, continuing until either disease progression or unacceptable toxicity. To define a peripheral blood immune signature of response to PD-1 blockade in classical Hodgkin lymphoma, the study combined TCR beta sequencing with CyTOF.

This specimen's time point label, per the study, means: cycle 2 day 1 (C2D1) of nivolumab. Every trial patient had relapsed following autologous stem cell transplantation, and prior brentuximab vedotin exposure was what differed among cohorts A, B and C. The trial cohort included 50 to 60 patients with relapsed/refractory classical Hodgkin lymphoma, and each patient had a best overall response of complete response, partial response or progressive disease. In the multi-cohort phase II CheckMate 205 trial, trial patients received single-agent nivolumab. Best overall response was determined by an independent review committee according to the 2007 International Working Group response criteria. Trial PBMCs were obtained immediately prior to nivolumab initiation (C1D1) and on therapy at cycle 2 day 1 and cycle 4 day 1. Peripheral blood was collected in 8 mL Vacutainer Cell Preparation Tubes, from which PBMCs were isolated by centrifugation and then cryopreserved.

Overall study outcomes, separate from this receptor: Only a single clinical trial cohort was studied, and what caused the repertoire differences, possibly disease activity or prior therapy, remained undefined. Baseline TCR diversity was reported to be lower in newly diagnosed patients than in healthy donors, and even lower in relapsed/refractory patients. Trial patients achieving complete response had baseline diversity similar to newly diagnosed patients, whereas partial responders and progressors had significantly lower diversity. Diversity was lower in patients who began nivolumab less than 1 year after ASCT, so these patients were left out of later analyses to avoid confounding by immune reconstitution. By C4D1, a significant rise was seen in CD4+ TCR diversity but not in CD8+ TCR diversity (p=0.0027 vs p=0.16), and the rise was most apparent among complete responders (p=0.02).

Clipping removes 6 bases from V and 3 bases from J, with 11 as the unmatched junction base count. CDR1 and CDR2 were assigned from the germline V gene as SGHDT and YYEEEE. From cysteine to phenylalanine, the CDR3 is 17 amino acids long. Just CDR3 DNA is preserved here, 51 bases in frame from base 1. With regard to this clone: Its antigen remains undetermined. Per-base quality was not reported, and no clone a single base away is much larger than it.

The Qiagen DNeasy kit was used to extract genomic DNA from unsorted PBMCs and from the negatively selected CD4+ and CD8+ fractions. TCR beta CDR3 regions were amplified by immunoSEQ multiplex PCR using primers annealing to V and J segments. Amplification bias was minimized using a synthetic immune receptor repertoire, and residual bias was removed computationally after sequencing. Per the authors' processing: Custom Python scripts were used to quantify repertoire diversity as the Shannon entropy index. Unsorted, CD4+ and CD8+ repertoires were analyzed separately, except for combined analyses in which CD4+ and CD8+ sequences were merged in silico. A clone was considered expanded if an increase in frequency of at least 2-fold after treatment relative to C1D1 was found, and a pseudocount of 0.5 was applied to clones undetected at baseline. Clones with 0 or 1 copy at C1D1 were classified as singleton clones, and clones with 2 or more copies were classified as non-singleton clones. Clones expanded in unsorted samples were annotated as CD4+, CD8+ or unknown by matching protein sequences in sorted samples from the same patient. Wilcoxon tests on paired samples were used to test diversity changes from C1D1 to C4D1. TCRdb mirrors the immuneACCESS table, restricted to in-frame sequences. Some clones are absent from its copies; in checked studies, under half trace to an unresolved V gene, and the reason for the others is unknown. The DNA was the basis for D and trimming; V, J and clone size are from that table. The sample data list 84,000 or so clones, and nearly 95% of these were observed just once. Together, the top ten hold over 2.5% of the sample.

The sequence was obtained from a human donor with classical Hodgkin lymphoma. This chain is built from TRBV5-6 and TRBJ2-7, with TRBD2 identical over 14 junction bases. The specimen was peripheral blood mononuclear cells (PBMCs), collected before the second cycle of nivolumab. The nucleotide sequence reads as follows: TGTGCCAGCACCTTTTCGGGACTAGCGGGAGCCGGCTACGAGCAGTACTTC. It specifies CASTFSGLAGAGYEQYF.